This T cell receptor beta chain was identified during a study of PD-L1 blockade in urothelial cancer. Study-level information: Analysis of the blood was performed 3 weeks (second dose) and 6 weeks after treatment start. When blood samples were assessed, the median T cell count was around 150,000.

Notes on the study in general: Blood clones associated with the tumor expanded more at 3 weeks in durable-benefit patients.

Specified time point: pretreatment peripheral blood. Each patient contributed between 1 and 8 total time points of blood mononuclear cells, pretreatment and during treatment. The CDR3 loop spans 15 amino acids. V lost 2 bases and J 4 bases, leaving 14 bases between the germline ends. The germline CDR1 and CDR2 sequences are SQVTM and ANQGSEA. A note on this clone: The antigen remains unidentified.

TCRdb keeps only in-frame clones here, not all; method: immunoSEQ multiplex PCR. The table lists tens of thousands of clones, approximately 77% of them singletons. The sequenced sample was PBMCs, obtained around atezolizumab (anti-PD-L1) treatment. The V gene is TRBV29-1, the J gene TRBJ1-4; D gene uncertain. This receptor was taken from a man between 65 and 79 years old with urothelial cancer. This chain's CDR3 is CSVESGVPFNEKLFF. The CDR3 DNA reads TGCAGCGTTGAATCCGGAGTTCCTTTTAATGAAAAACTGTTTTTT.